Listed below are T cell receptor beta chains from one sample, sequenced in a study of cytomegalovirus exposure and HLA in healthy donors. Using immunoSEQ multiplex PCR, the repertoire was profiled, and TCRdb retains in-frame clones only, with some absent. Of 130,000 or so clones in the sample, approximately 78% were seen once. The sequenced sample was PBMCs. The receptor set was obtained from a man aged 18 to 30 in good health and CMV-seropositive. Each CDR3 is given without its conserved first and last residue. Each record gives: clone size, V gene, J gene, CDR3 protein. Some rows have no size entry. The others give once, few or many, or a class for an expanded clone.

few	TRBV6-6	TRBJ1-3	ASSTPGGNTIY
NA	TRBV28	TRBJ2-3	ASSSRGSTDTQY
NA	TRBV4-1	TRBJ1-4	ASSQPPERTNEKLF
NA	TRBV6-5	TRBJ2-7	ASSYAGEQY
NA	TRBV7-9	TRBJ2-1	SSSYLAGVKEVQF
few	TRBV2	TRBJ1-6	ASSATGTGLGPPLH
NA	TRBV28	TRBJ1-5	ASSLYVYRDRGPNQPQH
NA	TRBV9	TRBJ2-2	ASSERGTGSTGELF
NA	TRBV7-8	TRBJ2-7	ASSSPSGREQY
NA	TRBV4-1	TRBJ2-2	ASSTSGRGTGELF
NA	TRBV6-1	TRBJ1-3	ASSEVKPGTGGRLSGNTIY
NA	TRBV5-1	TRBJ2-3	ASSPSGLATADTQY
NA	TRBV4-2	TRBJ2-3	ASSQEQRDATDTQY
NA	TRBV25-1	TRBJ1-3	ASSEQGTGNTIY
NA	TRBV5-4	TRBJ2-7	ASSSVAGPYEQY
NA	TRBV5-1	TRBJ1-5	ASSPGTGNQPQH
few	TRBV7-3	TRBJ2-1	ASSQQVNEQF
NA	TRBV7-2	TRBJ2-7	ASSLGTGSLEQY
NA	TRBV19	TRBJ2-1	ASSIQGANEQF
NA	TRBV14	TRBJ2-7	ASSPLLSDSYEQY
NA	TRBV28	TRBJ1-1	ASSPQGNLMNTEAF
NA	TRBV10-3	TRBJ1-5	AISEGQGPNQPQH
NA	TRBV6-1	TRBJ2-4	ASSERDGRAWGAKNIQY
NA	TRBV6-1	NA	ASSEAVAGGTYEQY
NA	TRBV27	TRBJ1-1	ASSPLGGWTEAF
NA	TRBV5-1	TRBJ2-5	ASRTGRGSQETQY
NA	TRBV6-5	TRBJ1-1	ASSFNRNTEAF
NA	TRBV5-1	TRBJ2-1	ASGFSGGINEQF
NA	TRBV4-1	TRBJ2-5	ASSQPGQGPETQY
NA	TRBV29-1	TRBJ1-1	SVKSQVLNTEAF
NA	TRBV7-2	TRBJ2-7	ASSFRTGTYEQY
NA	TRBV18	TRBJ2-5	ASSPGQGAETQY
NA	TRBV5-1	TRBJ2-1	ASSFDRDSLYNEQF
NA	TRBV1	TRBJ2-1	TSSPDSFPYNEQF
NA	TRBV23-1	TRBJ2-6	ASHRLEGSGANVLT
NA	TRBV6-5	TRBJ1-1	ASSDRGWGTEAF
NA	TRBV29-1	TRBJ1-1	SVGFGGTEAF
few	TRBV19	TRBJ2-1	ASSGGLAGYNEQF
NA	TRBV21-1	TRBJ1-5	ASSKMAGVQPQH
NA	TRBV2	TRBJ2-7	ASGRGGTYEQY